This TCR beta chain originates from a study of T cell responses to AZD1222 COVID-19 vaccine. Sequenced by immunoSEQ multiplex PCR; TCRdb stores in-frame clones only, minus some. The data hold 150,000 or so clones, with about 88% observed a single time. This clone occurred a few times. The clonotype was recovered from an adult in good health. Specimen: peripheral blood, collected on day 0 of AZD1222 vaccination.

In DNA form, the CDR3 reads TGCGCCAGCAGCCTAGGGACTAGCGGGTCCTTTTCCTACGAGCAGTACTTC. Protein sequence: CASSLGTSGSFSYEQYF. This chain links TRBV5-1 with TRBJ2-7; 12 positions match TRBD2. From germline, CDR1 is SGHRS and CDR2 YFSETQ. The CDR3 spans 17 residues. Losses at the gene ends were 4 bases for V and 1 base for J; bases not matched to a gene: 9.